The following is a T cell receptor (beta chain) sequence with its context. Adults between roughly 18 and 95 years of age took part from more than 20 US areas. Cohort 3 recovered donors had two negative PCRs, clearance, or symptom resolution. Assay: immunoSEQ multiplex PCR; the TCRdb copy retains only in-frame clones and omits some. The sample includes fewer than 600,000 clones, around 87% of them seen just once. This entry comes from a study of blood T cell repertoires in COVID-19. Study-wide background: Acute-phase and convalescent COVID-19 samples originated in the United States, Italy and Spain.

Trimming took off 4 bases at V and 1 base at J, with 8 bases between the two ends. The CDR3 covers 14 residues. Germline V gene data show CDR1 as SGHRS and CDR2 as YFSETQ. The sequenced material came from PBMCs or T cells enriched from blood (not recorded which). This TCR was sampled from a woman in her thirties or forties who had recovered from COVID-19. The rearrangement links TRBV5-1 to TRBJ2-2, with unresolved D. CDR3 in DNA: TGCGCCAGCAGCCTCCTAGGGAACACCGGGGAGCTGTTTTTT. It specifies CASSLLGNTGELFF.